Presented here are 17 T cell receptor beta chains from one specimen sequenced in a study of shared clonotypes between healthy human individuals. The data were produced by immunoSEQ multiplex PCR, yet TCRdb's version contains in-frame clones alone and is incomplete. The sample lists some 2.1 million clones, roughly 95% seen once, with 0.1% to 0.15% in the top ten. The sequenced sample was naive CD4+ T cells sorted from blood. The subset denotes: CD45RA+ positively selected. These receptors all stem from a man between 18 and 35 years old in good health.

The V and J genes are TRBV19 and TRBJ2-7, with 8 bases aligning to TRBD1. Trimming took 3 bases from V and 2 from J; bases not matched to a gene: 6. This CDR3 has 15 residues. Per germline, CDR1 LNHDA and CDR2 SQIVND (reference sequence). CDR3 residues: CASSIGQGSPYEQYF. CDR3 DNA: TGTGCCAGTAGTATCGGACAGGGTTCCCCCTACGAGCAGTACTTC.

The gene calls are TRBV19 and TRBJ1-1; D is unresolved. This CDR3 is 14 amino acids long. Trimming left V 5 bases short and J 4 bases short, with 14 bases between. In germline, CDR1 is LNHDA, CDR2 SQIVND (reference sequence). Here the CDR3 DNA reads TGTGCCAGTAGTCTAGGAACGGTCTCCACTGAAGCTTTCTTT. This encodes CASSLGTVSTEAFF.

The chain joins TRBV27 to TRBJ2-5; TRBD2 agrees at 10 bases. The V gene's germline CDR1 is MNHEY and CDR2 SMNVEV (reference sequence). V lost 5 bases, J lost 5 bases, and 11 bases stayed unmatched. The CDR3 is 16 amino acids. DNA of the CDR3: TGTGCCAGCAGTACCCGGAGCGGGGGGGCCTCGGAGACCCAGTACTTC. This codes for CASSTRSGGASETQYF.

The rearrangement links TRBV7-9 to TRBJ2-6; 7 bases are shared with TRBD1. Trimming took 5 bases from V and 0 from J; bases not matched to a gene: 4. This CDR3 has 16 amino acids. CDR1 and CDR2 (germline): SEHNR, FQNEAQ (reference sequence). In DNA, the CDR3 is TGTGCCAGCAGCCGACAGGGCCTCTCTGGGGCCAACGTCCTGACTTTC. Translated: CASSRQGLSGANVLTF.

V usage is TRBV4-1 and J usage is TRBJ1-5; D is ambiguous. V lost 2 bases to trimming and J lost 2 bases, with 10 bases between them. CDR3 length: 15 residues. Germline V gives CDR1 MGHRA, CDR2 YSYEKL. The CDR3 DNA reads as TGCGCCAGCAGCCAATATCTGACGGGCAATCAGCCCCAGCATTTT. Its translation: CASSQYLTGNQPQHF.

The chain links TRBV30 to TRBJ1-2; D is perhaps TRBD1 (6 bases). Germline assignment: CDR1 GTSNPN and CDR2 SVGIG (reference sequence). V was pared by 3 bases and J by 4 bases, with 21 bases between. CDR3 length: 16 residues. As DNA, the CDR3 is TGTGCCTGGAGCCAGAAAGGGAGTCAGGGGCCCTATGGCTACACCTTC. Translation: CAWSQKGSQGPYGYTF.

Worth noting for this clone: No conserved phenylalanine or tryptophan ends this CDR3, so it is likely a read error. No DNA is shown, since the ends of the CDR3 on it are uncertain; the CDR3 is the one TCRdb lists. The rearrangement uses TRBV5-1 and TRBJ2-7; TRBD2 reflects the table's D call only, with no check against the DNA. Both ends counted, the CDR3 spans 11 residues. Germline V gene data show CDR1 as SGHRS and CDR2 as YFSETQ. The CDR3 spells CASSLYRLEAY.

The chain employs TRBV5-4 and TRBJ2-7, with D maybe TRBD1 (5 bases). Germline V gene data show CDR1 as SGHNT and CDR2 as YYREEE (reference sequence). The CDR3 has 15 residues. With 0 bases removed from V and 0 bases from J, the gap between germline ends came to 10 bases. The CDR3 coding sequence is TGTGCCAGCAGCTTGGGGCAGGGCCGCTCCTACGAGCAGTACTTC. Translating gives CASSLGQGRSYEQYF.

The chain combines TRBV19 with TRBJ2-5; 9 bases are shared with TRBD1. CDR1 and CDR2 from the germline V gene are LNHDA and SQIVND (reference sequence). Trimming took 5 bases from V and 2 from J; bases not matched to a gene: 3. The CDR3 runs 14 residues. CDR3 region: CASSRQGGQETQYF. The CDR3 DNA sequence: TGTGCCAGTAGTCGACAGGGGGGTCAAGAGACCCAGTACTTC.

V usage is TRBV2 and J usage is TRBJ2-5; 10 bases are a match to TRBD2. The length of the CDR3 is 15 residues. Germline CDR1 is SNHLY and CDR2 is FYNNEI. V shed 8 bases and J 5 bases; nucleotides not matched to a gene: 11. The CDR3 sequence: CASSLGQLAGETQYF. The CDR3 DNA follows: TGTGCCAGCTCCCTCGGGCAACTAGCGGGGGAGACCCAGTACTTC.

The CDR3 region is CASALLPVGGLYTDTQYF. CDR3 in DNA: TGTGCCAGCGCTCTCCTCCCTGTGGGGGGGCTCTACACAGATACGCAGTATTTT. V usage is TRBV28 and J usage is TRBJ2-3; D might be TRBD2 (7 bases). The germline CDR1 and CDR2 sequences are MDHEN and SYDVKM. V was cut by 8 bases and J by 2 bases, with 26 bases left in between. This CDR3 is built from 18 residues.

The V gene is TRBV19, the J gene TRBJ2-1, with D possibly matching TRBD2 (6 bases). V was clipped by 2 bases and J by 0 bases, with 8 bases between them. The germline V gene encodes CDR1 LNHDA and CDR2 SQIVND (reference sequence). The CDR3 is 15 residues long. CDR3 in DNA: TGTGCCAGTAGTATAATGGGAGGCTCCTACAATGAGCAGTTCTTC. This codes for CASSIMGGSYNEQFF.

The V and J genes are TRBV7-9 and TRBJ2-7; D not resolved. V lost 2 bases and J 6 bases, leaving 17 bases between the germline ends. There are 15 residues in the CDR3. Germline-derived CDR1 and CDR2 are SEHNR and FQNEAQ (reference sequence). CDR3 nucleotides: TGTGCCAGCAGCTTAAGTAGCCCCTTAGAAACCGAGCAGTACTTC. This sequence encodes CASSLSSPLETEQYF.

The chain has TRBV6-5 and TRBJ1-3, with D possibly TRBD1 on 5 matching bases. Germline loops: CDR1 MNHEY, CDR2 SVGAGI. This CDR3 comprises 15 residues. The germline V and J ends were trimmed by 4 bases and 0 bases, with 10 bases remaining between them. The CDR3 protein is CASSSAGTSGNTIYF. CDR3 DNA sequence: TGTGCCAGCAGTTCCGCCGGGACCTCTGGAAACACCATATATTTT.

The chain has TRBV6-1 and TRBJ1-2, with a weak D call TRBD1 (5 bases). The length of the CDR3 is 14 residues. The germline V gene encodes CDR1 MNHNS and CDR2 SASEGT. Trimming cost V 2 bases and J 7 bases, with 14 bases left between them. CDR3 DNA sequence: TGTGCCAGCAGTGAAAGGGGACCTTTTGGTGGCTACACCTTC. It codes for CASSERGPFGGYTF.

Concerning this clone: The same CDR3 arises from other DNA sequences in this sample as well. This chain links TRBV18 with TRBJ2-7; no firm D call. Germline CDR1 KGHSH, CDR2 LQKENI. Trimming took off 6 bases at V and 0 bases at J, with 6 bases between the two ends. The CDR3 covers 12 residues. As DNA, the CDR3 is TGTGCCAGCTCGACAAGCTCCTACGAGCAGTACTTC. Its translation: CASSTSSYEQYF.

To note about this clone: This sample includes further DNA sequences coding for the same CDR3. The chain employs TRBV10-3 and TRBJ2-3; 9 bases match TRBD1. There are 14 residues in the CDR3. The germline V gene has CDR1 ENHRY and CDR2 SYGVKD. Trimming removed 5 bases from V and 1 base from J; junction bases left unmatched: 1. Written as DNA, the CDR3 is TGTGCCATCAGTCGGACAGGGGGCACAGATACGCAGTATTTT. It is translated as CAISRTGGTDTQYF.